This is a list of T cell receptor beta chains from one sample in a study of blood T cell repertoires in COVID-19. Some clones are missing from TCRdb's copy, which holds only in-frame ones; the method was immunoSEQ multiplex PCR. The repertoire consists of a few hundred thousand clones, with over 75% occurring once and the leading ten covering about 9.9%. The sample taken for sequencing was PBMCs or T cells enriched from blood (not recorded which). Source of these receptors: a woman in her thirties or forties who had recovered from COVID-19. Both conserved end residues are part of each CDR3. The D gene is left open where the match is weak. Clone size is stated in some rows and not others, as once, few, many or a class when expanded.

NA	TRBD1	TRBV19	TRBJ2-5	TGTGCCAGTAGTATAGTGGAGACAGGGGAAGAGACCCAGTACTTC	CASSIVETGEETQYF
NA	TRBD1	TRBV7-9	TRBJ1-3	TGTGCCAGCAGCTTAGAGACAGGGCCCGGAAACACCATATATTTT	CASSLETGPGNTIYF
NA	NA	TRBV5-1	TRBJ1-2	TGCGCCAGCAGCTTGGGTCAATCCGGGAGCTTTGGCTACACCTTC	CASSLGQSGSFGYTF
NA	NA	TRBV29-1	TRBJ1-4	TGCAGCGTTGAATGGGAGAAGGGAGGCGAAAAACTGTTTTTT	CSVEWEKGGEKLFF
NA	TRBD1	TRBV23-1	TRBJ2-1	TGCGCCAGCAGTCATCGCCCGACAGGGGAAACTCCCTACAATGAGCAGTTCTTC	CASSHRPTGETPYNEQFF
few	NA	TRBV11-3	TRBJ2-1	TGTGCCAGCAGCTTAGGTGGCGGTTCGGGTGGATCCTACAATGAGCAGTTCTTC	CASSLGGGSGGSYNEQFF
NA	NA	TRBV24-1	TRBJ1-2	TGTGCCACCAGTGACACCTCCGGGGTCGTTAGCACCTTC	CATSDTSGVVSTF
once	NA	TRBV6-5	TRBJ2-4	TGTGCCAGCAGTTCCGCTAGCGACCCCGGGGACATTCAGTACTTC	CASSSASDPGDIQYF
NA	TRBD2	TRBV30	TRBJ2-2	TGTGCCTGGATAGCGGGGGGGCTGATCGGGGAGCTGTTTTTT	CAWIAGGLIGELFF
NA	TRBD1	TRBV5-1	TRBJ2-7	TGCGCCAGCAGCCTACGGACAGGAAGTAACTACGAGCAGTACTTC	CASSLRTGSNYEQYF
NA	NA	TRBV5-6	TRBJ2-7	TGTGCCAGCAGCACACAGGGTGTGCCCTACGAGCAGTACTTC	CASSTQGVPYEQYF
NA	TRBD1	TRBV7-2	TRBJ1-2	TGTGCCAGCAGCTTACGTGAGGGACAGAACTATGGCTACACCTTC	CASSLREGQNYGYTF
NA	NA	TRBV28	TRBJ1-1	TGTGCCAGCAGTTTAACAGTCTGGACTGAAGCTTTCTTT	CASSLTVWTEAFF
NA	NA	TRBV7-9	TRBJ2-3	TGTGCCAGCAGCTTTTTACAGATCCCAGATACGCAGTATTTT	CASSFLQIPDTQYF
few	NA	TRBV16	TRBJ2-7	TGTGCCAGCAGCCCGCATGGTGAAGGGGCCGAGCAGTACTTC	CASSPHGEGAEQYF